This T cell receptor beta chain derives from a study of control samples from healthy donors and cancer patients. TCRdb's copy holds only in-frame clones and misses some; the assay was immunoSEQ multiplex PCR. Here the sample spans under 150,000 clones, around 86% being singletons. This CDR3 has 13 residues. V lost 4 bases, J lost 7 bases, and 10 bases lay in between. CDR1 LGHDT and CDR2 YNNKEL come from the germline V gene (reference sequence). This clone was recorded once. This receptor was taken from a man in his forties or fifties in good health. The chain joins TRBV3-1 (or the pseudogene TRBV3-2) to TRBJ2-2; D gene unclear. Sample: blood. The CDR3 DNA reads as TGTGCCAGCAGCCTGACGCGATTCGGGGAGCTGTTTTTT. This sequence encodes CASSLTRFGELFF.